The clone carrying this T cell receptor beta chain turned up a few times. Its antigen is not identified. A single record per CDR3 protein comes from TCRdb applying MiXCR to the reads. The data hold around 430,000 distinct CDR3 sequences, with approximately 42% observed a single time. This entry is derived from a study of T cell repertoires in cytomegalovirus infection. Germline loops: CDR1 SGHVS, CDR2 FNYEAQ. V gave up 1 base and J gave up 6 bases; unmatched junction bases: 10. The CDR3 totals 16 residues. The V call is TRBV7-6, the J call TRBJ2-7; 9 bases agree with TRBD2. This sequence originates from a human donor in good health (CMV status not recorded). Some clones in this sample may be carry-over from other donors' samples. The sample in question was cultured PBMCs, obtained from culture after CMV antigen stimulation. The CDR3 DNA sequence: TGTGCCAGCAGCTTAGGAGCTAGCGGGAATGGGGTCGAGCAGTACTTC. As protein: CASSLGASGNGVEQYF.